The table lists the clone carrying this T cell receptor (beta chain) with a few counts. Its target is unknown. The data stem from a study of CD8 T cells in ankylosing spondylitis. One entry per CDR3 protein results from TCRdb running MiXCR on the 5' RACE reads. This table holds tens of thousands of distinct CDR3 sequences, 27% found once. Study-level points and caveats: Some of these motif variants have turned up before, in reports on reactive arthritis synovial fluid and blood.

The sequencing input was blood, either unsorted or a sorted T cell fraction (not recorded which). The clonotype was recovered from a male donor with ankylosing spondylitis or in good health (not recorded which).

The CDR3 bases are TGTGCCAGCAGGATTGGACTAGCGGGAGGGTGGTTCTTC. It is translated as CASRIGLAGGWFF. V gene TRBV27 combines with J gene TRBJ2-1, with 15 bases that match TRBD2. The ends lost 6 bases at V and 15 bases at J; junction bases unmatched: 6. Germline CDR1 reads MNHEY; CDR2 reads SMNVEV (reference sequence). The CDR3 runs 13 residues.